This T cell receptor beta chain was profiled in a study of a mutant IDH1 vaccine in newly diagnosed glioma. Whole-study results and caveats: Researchers report vaccine-induced immune responses in more than 90% of patients. Pseudoprogression apparently lacked any relation to changes in top peripheral T cell clonotypes.

On this clone itself: Its target is not known.

Time point specified: week 23, last vaccination. It was 300 ug of mutant IDH1 20-mer peptide that made up each vaccine dose, given with topical imiquimod. The repertoire was sequenced with immunoSEQ multiplex PCR; TCRdb's copy has only in-frame clones and lacks some. The data hold about 38,000 clones, with approximately 80% observed a single time. With 3 bases removed from V and 1 base from J, the gap between germline ends came to 11 bases. The CDR3 contains 15 residues. From germline, CDR1 is MGHDK and CDR2 SYGVNS. The rearrangement uses TRBV25-1 and TRBJ2-3; D is undetermined. The clonotype originates from a man in his forties with glioma. The sequencing here drew on PBMCs, taken from a glioma patient whose treatment included an IDH1 peptide vaccine. The CDR3 sequence is CASSESGVGTDTQYF. The CDR3 DNA follows: TGTGCCAGCAGTGAGAGTGGCGTCGGCACAGATACGCAGTATTTT.